Each of the 15 T cell receptor beta chains below was sequenced from the same sample in a study of blood T cell repertoires in COVID-19. The data were produced by immunoSEQ multiplex PCR, yet TCRdb's version contains in-frame clones alone and is incomplete. The sample consists of around 140,000 clones, more than 60% of them appearing once. Source material: peripheral blood. The origin of the receptors is a woman between 45 and 60 years old with active or convalescent COVID-19.

J is TRBJ1-3 and V is TRBV4-3; D ambiguous. Per germline, CDR1 LGHNA and CDR2 YSLEER. The CDR3 has 16 amino acids. V was clipped by 1 base and J by 3 bases, with 13 bases between them. CDR3: CASSQVSGPSGNTIYF. The CDR3 nucleotides are TGCGCCAGCAGCCAAGTCTCCGGCCCTAGTGGAAACACCATATATTTT.

This chain joins TRBV28 and TRBJ2-2, with 8 bases aligning to TRBD2. This CDR3 is 16 amino acids long. The germline gives CDR1 MDHEN, CDR2 SYDVKM. V gave up 6 bases and J gave up 5 bases; unmatched junction bases: 11. The CDR3 DNA reads as TGTGCCAGCAGGCCGCTGAGCGGGAGTAGAACCGGGGAGCTGTTTTTT. It yields the protein CASRPLSGSRTGELFF.

This sequence joins TRBV19 and TRBJ2-1; 10 bases align to TRBD2. V dropped 0 bases and J dropped 4; count of bases not matched to a gene: 9. The CDR3 totals 18 residues. Germline V gene lookup returns CDR1 LNHDA and CDR2 SQIVND (reference sequence). The CDR3 is CASSIDLYGSGGYNEQFF. In DNA, the CDR3 is TGTGCCAGTAGTATAGATCTCTATGGTAGCGGGGGGTACAATGAGCAGTTCTTC.

The J gene is TRBJ2-7, the V gene TRBV5-5; D might be TRBD2 (5 bases). V lost 4 bases and J 4 bases, leaving 21 bases between the germline ends. The CDR3 runs to 16 residues. CDR1 is SGHKS, CDR2 YYEKEE, per germline (reference sequence). The CDR3: CASSGGVGSAFYEQYF. The CDR3 DNA follows: TGTGCCAGCAGCGGAGGAGTGGGGTCGGCCTTTTACGAGCAGTACTTC. The full variable domain, its missing parts supplied by reference TRBV5-5 and TRBJ2-7, is DAGVTQSPTHLIKTRGQQVTLRCSPISGHKSVSWYQQVLGQGPQFIFQYYEKEERGRGNFPDRFSARQFPNYSSELNVNALLLGDSALYLCASSGGVGSAFYEQYFGPGTRLTVT.

The J gene is TRBJ1-1, the V gene TRBV7-3; D may be TRBD1 (6 bases). The CDR3 has 13 residues. V lost 5 bases and J lost 11, with 18 bases in between. CDR1 and CDR2 (germline): SGHTA, FQGTGA. CDR3 sequence reads: CASSPDSQNTAFF. CDR3 nucleotide sequence: TGTGCCAGCAGCCCGGACAGCCAGAACACGGCTTTCTTT. Based on the CDR3 plus reference TRBV7-3 and TRBJ1-1, the full variable domain is GAGVSQTPSNKVTEKGKYVELRCDPISGHTALYWYRQSLGQGPEFLIYFQGTGAADDSGLPNDRFFAVRPEGSVSTLKIQRTERGDSAVYLCASSPDSQNTAFFGQGTRLTVV.

The chain joins TRBV2 to TRBJ2-7; 9 positions match TRBD1. The ends lost 6 bases at V and 1 base at J; junction bases unmatched: 4. The CDR3 extends over 14 amino acids. Germline-derived CDR1 and CDR2 are SNHLY and FYNNEI. The CDR3, as DNA: TGTGCCAGCAGGGCCGGGACAGGGTCCTACGAGCAGTACTTC. Amino acid sequence: CASRAGTGSYEQYF.

CDR3 nucleotide sequence: TGTGCCAGCAGCGTTGGACTGATTCGAGCTAACTATGGCTACACCTTC. Encoded protein: CASSVGLIRANYGYTF. The rearrangement uses TRBV9 and TRBJ1-2; D is unresolved. The CDR3 extends over 16 amino acids. Germline V gene lookup returns CDR1 SGDLS and CDR2 YYNGEE. V lost 2 bases and J lost 0, with 14 bases in between.

The V and J genes are TRBV5-4 and TRBJ1-2; no definite D call. The CDR3 consists of 13 residues. Germline assignment: CDR1 SGHNT and CDR2 YYREEE (reference sequence). Trimming shortened V by 4 bases and J by 4 bases, and 11 bases separated the two germline ends. The CDR3 reads CASSPGGVYGYTF. The CDR3, as DNA: TGTGCCAGCAGCCCCGGAGGAGTCTATGGCTACACCTTC.

The genes are TRBV6-5 and TRBJ1-5; 10 bases match TRBD1. Looked up from germline, CDR1 is MNHEY and CDR2 is SVGAGI. Trimming removed 6 bases from V and 6 bases from J; junction bases left unmatched: 8. The CDR3 is made up of 15 amino acids. The CDR3 sequence: CASRRGQGIGQPQHF. The CDR3 nucleotides are TGTGCCAGCAGGAGGGGACAGGGGATAGGTCAGCCCCAGCATTTT.

This clone occurred a few times. The rearrangement joins TRBV7-2 to TRBJ2-7; 8 positions agree with TRBD2. CDR3 length equals 19 residues. Germline V gene data show CDR1 as SGHTA and CDR2 as FQGNSA. Trimming at V came to 4 bases and at J to 4 bases, leaving 21 bases not matched to a gene. CDR3 amino acids: CASSSSRGGSSRKAYEQYF. CDR3 sequence (DNA): TGTGCCAGCAGCTCCTCTCGGGGGGGATCGAGCCGGAAAGCGTACGAGCAGTACTTC.

The chain's CDR3 is CASSSGLAGESQETQYF. The CDR3, as DNA: TGCGCCAGCAGCTCGGGACTAGCGGGGGAATCCCAAGAGACCCAGTACTTC. The chain carries TRBV5-1 and TRBJ2-5, with 14 bases that match TRBD2. Germline CDR1 reads SGHRS; CDR2 reads YFSETQ. CDR3 size: 17 residues. V was pared by 3 bases and J by 1 base, with 5 bases of the junction left unmatched.

The chain recombines TRBV7-3 with TRBJ2-1; D may be TRBD1 (5 bases). Trimming pared 1 base from V and 8 bases from J, leaving 6 bases between. The germline V gene has CDR1 SGHTA and CDR2 FQGTGA. This CDR3 region has 12 residues. The DNA for the CDR3 is TGTGCCAGCAGCTTAAGCAGGGATGAGCAGTTCTTC. Translating gives CASSLSRDEQFF. The whole variable domain, filled in from reference TRBV7-3 and TRBJ2-1, reads GAGVSQTPSNKVTEKGKYVELRCDPISGHTALYWYRQSLGQGPEFLIYFQGTGAADDSGLPNDRFFAVRPEGSVSTLKIQRTERGDSAVYLCASSLSRDEQFFGPGTRLTVL.

The gene calls are TRBV11-2 and TRBJ2-4, with 9 bases lining up with TRBD1. Germline V gene sequence: CDR1 SGHAT, CDR2 FQNNGV. The junction had 6 bases not matched to a gene; V was cut back by 5 bases and J by 7 bases. The CDR3 runs to 14 residues. The CDR3 nucleotides read TGTGCCAGCAGCCTCCGACAGGGGGGTAACATTCAGTACTTC. Protein product: CASSLRQGGNIQYF.

The chain uses TRBV6-6 and TRBJ1-3; D is undetermined. Trimming removed 7 bases at V and 3 bases at J, with 13 bases between. Germline CDR1 and CDR2: MNHNY and SVGAGI (reference sequence). CDR3 length: 14 residues. CDR3 loop: CASKSQTLGNTIYF. In DNA, the CDR3 is TGTGCCAGCAAATCACAGACACTTGGAAACACCATATATTTT.

V is TRBV6-2 or TRBV6-3 and J is TRBJ2-5; tentatively, D is TRBD2 (6 bases). V lost 6 bases and J 4 bases, leaving 27 bases between the germline ends. The CDR3 spans 18 residues. CDR1 is MNHEY and CDR2 is SVGEGT in the germline V gene. The CDR3 DNA reads as TGTGCCAGCAGCCACCGACCTCCTAGCGCCGGTCTGACAGAGACCCAGTACTTC. Protein product: CASSHRPPSAGLTETQYF.